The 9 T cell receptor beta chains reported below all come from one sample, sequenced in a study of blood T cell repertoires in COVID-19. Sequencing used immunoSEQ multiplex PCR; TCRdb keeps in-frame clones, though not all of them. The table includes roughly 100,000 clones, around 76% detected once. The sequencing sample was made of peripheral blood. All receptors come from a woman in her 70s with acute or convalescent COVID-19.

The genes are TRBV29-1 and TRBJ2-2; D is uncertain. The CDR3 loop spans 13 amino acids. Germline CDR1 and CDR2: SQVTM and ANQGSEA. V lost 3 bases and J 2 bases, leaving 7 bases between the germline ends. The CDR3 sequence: CSVDPHNTGELFF. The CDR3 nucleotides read TGCAGCGTTGACCCACATAACACCGGGGAGCTGTTTTTT.

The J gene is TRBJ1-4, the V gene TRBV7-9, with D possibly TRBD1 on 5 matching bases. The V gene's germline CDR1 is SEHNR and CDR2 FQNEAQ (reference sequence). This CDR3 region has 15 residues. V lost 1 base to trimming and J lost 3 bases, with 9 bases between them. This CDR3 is CASSLEGNPNEKLFF. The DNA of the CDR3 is TGTGCCAGCAGCTTAGAGGGGAACCCTAATGAAAAACTGTTTTTT.

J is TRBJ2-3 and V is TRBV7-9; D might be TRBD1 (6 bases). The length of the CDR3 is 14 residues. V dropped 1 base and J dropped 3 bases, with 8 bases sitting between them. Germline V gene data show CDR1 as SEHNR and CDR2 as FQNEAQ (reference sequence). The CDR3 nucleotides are TGTGCCAGCAGCTTAGGACAGGCAACAGATACGCAGTATTTT. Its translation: CASSLGQATDTQYF.

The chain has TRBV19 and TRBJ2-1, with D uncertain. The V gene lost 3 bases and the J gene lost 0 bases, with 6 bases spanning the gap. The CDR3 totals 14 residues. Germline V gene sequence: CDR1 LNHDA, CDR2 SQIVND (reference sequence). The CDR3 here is CASSIDSSYNEQFF. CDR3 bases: TGTGCCAGTAGTATCGATAGCTCCTACAATGAGCAGTTCTTC.

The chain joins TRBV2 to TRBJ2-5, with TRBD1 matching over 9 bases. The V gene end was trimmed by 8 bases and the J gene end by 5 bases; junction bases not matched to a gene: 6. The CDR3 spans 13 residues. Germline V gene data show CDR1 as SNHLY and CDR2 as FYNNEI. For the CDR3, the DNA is TGTGCCAGCGCTCGGGACAGGGATGAGACCCAGTACTTC. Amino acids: CASARDRDETQYF.

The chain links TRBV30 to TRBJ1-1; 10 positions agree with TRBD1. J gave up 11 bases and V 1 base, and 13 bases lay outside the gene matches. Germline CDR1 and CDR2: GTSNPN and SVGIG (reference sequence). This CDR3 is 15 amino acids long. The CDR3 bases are TGTGCCTGGAGTGAGACAGGGGGCCTAGGTCTGTATGCTTTCTTT. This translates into CAWSETGGLGLYAFF.

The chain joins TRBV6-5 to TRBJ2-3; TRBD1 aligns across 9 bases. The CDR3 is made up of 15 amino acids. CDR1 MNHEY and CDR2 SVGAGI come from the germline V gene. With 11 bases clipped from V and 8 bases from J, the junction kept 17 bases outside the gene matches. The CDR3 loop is CAARPGQGLSGTQYF. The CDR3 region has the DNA TGTGCCGCGAGACCGGGACAGGGCCTGTCCGGTACGCAGTATTTT.

The CDR3 protein is CASSQKSFSGVTDTQYF. CDR3 DNA: TGTGCCAGTAGCCAAAAGTCCTTTAGCGGGGTGACAGATACGCAGTATTTT. The V call is TRBV19, the J call TRBJ2-3; 8 bases agree with TRBD2. The CDR3 extends over 17 amino acids. The V segment lost 6 bases and the J segment 3 bases; nucleotides outside the gene matches: 14. The V gene's germline CDR1 is LNHDA and CDR2 SQIVND (reference sequence).

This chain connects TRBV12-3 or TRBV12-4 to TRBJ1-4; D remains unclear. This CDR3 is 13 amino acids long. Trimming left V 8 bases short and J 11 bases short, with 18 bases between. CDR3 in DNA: TGTGCCAGCGGAGAGGCGTCTGTTCGGAAACTGTTTTTT. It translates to CASGEASVRKLFF.